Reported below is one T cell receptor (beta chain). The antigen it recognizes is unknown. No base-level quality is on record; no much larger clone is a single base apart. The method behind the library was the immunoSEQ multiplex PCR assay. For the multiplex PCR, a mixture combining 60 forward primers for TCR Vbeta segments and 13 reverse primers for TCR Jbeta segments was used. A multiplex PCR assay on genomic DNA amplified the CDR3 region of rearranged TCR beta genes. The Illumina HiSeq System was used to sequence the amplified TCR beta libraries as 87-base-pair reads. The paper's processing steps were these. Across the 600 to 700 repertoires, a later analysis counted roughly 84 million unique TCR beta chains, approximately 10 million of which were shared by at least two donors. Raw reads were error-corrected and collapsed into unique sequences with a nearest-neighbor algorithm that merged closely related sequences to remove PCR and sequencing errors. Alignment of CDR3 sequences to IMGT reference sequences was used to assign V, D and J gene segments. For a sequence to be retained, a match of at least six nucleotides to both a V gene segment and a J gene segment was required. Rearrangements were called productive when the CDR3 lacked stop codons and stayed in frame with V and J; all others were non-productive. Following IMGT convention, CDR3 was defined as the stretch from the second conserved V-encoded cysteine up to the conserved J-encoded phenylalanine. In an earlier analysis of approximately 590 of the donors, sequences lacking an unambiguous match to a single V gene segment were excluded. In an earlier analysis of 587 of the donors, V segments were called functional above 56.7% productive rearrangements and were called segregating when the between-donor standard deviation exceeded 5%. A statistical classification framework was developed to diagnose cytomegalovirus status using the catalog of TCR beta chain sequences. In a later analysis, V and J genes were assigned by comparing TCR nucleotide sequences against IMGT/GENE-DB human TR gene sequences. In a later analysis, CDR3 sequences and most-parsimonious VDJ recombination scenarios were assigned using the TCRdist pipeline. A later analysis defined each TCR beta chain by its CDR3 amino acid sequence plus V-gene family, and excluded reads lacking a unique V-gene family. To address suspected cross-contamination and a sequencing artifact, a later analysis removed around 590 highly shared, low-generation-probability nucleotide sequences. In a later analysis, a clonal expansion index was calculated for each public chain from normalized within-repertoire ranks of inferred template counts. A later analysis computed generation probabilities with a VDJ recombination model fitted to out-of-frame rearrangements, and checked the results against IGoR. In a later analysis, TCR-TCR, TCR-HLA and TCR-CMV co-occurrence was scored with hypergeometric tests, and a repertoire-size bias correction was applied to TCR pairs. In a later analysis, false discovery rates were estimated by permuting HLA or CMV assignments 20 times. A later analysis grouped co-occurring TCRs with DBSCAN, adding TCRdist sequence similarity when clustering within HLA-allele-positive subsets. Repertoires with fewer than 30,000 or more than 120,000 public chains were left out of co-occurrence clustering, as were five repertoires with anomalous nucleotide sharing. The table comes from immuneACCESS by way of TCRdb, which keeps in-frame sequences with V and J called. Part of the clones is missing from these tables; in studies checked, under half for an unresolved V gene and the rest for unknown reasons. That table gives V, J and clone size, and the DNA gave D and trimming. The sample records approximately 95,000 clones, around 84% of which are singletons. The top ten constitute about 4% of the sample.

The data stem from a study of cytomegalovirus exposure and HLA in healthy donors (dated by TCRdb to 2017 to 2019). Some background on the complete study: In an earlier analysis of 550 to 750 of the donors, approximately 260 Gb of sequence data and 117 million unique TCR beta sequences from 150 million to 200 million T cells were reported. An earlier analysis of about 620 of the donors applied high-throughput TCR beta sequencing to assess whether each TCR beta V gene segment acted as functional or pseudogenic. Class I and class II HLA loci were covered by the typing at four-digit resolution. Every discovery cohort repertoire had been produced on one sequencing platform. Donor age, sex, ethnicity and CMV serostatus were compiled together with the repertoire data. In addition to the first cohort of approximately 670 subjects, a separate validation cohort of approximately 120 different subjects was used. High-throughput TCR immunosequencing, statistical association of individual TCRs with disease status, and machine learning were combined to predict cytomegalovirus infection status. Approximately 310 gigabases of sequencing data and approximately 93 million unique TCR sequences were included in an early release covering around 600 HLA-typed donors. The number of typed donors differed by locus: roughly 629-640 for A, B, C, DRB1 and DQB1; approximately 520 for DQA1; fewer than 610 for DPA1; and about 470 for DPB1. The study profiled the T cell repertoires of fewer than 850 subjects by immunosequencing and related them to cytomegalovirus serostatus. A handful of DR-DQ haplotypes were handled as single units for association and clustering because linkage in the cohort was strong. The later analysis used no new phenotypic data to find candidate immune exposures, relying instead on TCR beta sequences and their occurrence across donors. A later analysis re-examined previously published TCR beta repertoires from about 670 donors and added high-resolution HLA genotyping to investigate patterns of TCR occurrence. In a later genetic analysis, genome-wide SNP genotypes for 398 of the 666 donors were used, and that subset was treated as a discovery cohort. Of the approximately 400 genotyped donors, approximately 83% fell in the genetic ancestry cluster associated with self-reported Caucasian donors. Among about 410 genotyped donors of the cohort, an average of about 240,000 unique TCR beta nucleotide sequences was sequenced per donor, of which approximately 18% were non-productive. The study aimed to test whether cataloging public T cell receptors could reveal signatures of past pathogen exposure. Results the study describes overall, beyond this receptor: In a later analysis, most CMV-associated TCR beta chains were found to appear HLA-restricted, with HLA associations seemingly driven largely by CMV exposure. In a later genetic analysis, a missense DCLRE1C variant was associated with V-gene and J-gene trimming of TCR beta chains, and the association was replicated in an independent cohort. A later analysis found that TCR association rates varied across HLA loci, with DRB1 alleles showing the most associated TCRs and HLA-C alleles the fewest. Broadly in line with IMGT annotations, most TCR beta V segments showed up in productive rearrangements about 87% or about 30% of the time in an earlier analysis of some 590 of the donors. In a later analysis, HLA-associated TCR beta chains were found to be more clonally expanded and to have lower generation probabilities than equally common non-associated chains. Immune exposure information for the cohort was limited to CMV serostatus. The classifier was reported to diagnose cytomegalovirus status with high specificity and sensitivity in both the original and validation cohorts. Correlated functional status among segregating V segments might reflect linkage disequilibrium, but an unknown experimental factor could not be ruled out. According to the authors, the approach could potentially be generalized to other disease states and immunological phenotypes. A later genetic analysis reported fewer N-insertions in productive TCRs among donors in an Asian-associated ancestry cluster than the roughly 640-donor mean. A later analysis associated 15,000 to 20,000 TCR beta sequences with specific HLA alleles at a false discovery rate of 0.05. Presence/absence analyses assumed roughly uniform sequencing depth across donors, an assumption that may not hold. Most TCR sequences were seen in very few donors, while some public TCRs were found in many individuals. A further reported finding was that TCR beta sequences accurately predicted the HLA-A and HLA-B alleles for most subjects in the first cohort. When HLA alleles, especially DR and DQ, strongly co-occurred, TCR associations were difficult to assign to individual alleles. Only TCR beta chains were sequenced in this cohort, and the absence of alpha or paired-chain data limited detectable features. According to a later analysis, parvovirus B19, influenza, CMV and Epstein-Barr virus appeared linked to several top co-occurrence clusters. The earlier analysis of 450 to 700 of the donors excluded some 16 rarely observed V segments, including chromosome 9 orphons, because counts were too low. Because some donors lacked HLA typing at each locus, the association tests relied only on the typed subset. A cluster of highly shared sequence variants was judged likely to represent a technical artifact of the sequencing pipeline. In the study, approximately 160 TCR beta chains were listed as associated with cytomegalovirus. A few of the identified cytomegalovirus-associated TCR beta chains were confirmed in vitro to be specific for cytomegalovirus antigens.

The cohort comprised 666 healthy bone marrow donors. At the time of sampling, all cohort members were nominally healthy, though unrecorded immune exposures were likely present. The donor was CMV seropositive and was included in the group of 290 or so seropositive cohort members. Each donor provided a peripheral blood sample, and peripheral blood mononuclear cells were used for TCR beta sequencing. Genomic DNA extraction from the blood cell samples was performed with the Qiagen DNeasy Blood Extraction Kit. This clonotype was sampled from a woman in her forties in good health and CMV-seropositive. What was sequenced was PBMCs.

The CDR3 in this case is CASSGLAGGRSSYEQYF. Read as DNA, the sequence is TGTGCCAGCAGCGGACTAGCGGGAGGCCGGAGCTCCTACGAGCAGTACTTC. The rearrangement joined TRBV11-2 to TRBJ2-7, with 14 junctional bases fitting TRBD2. Reading the germline V gene gives CDR1 SGHAT and CDR2 FQNNGV. The CDR3 has 17 amino acids, counting the end cysteine and phenylalanine. Only the CDR3 DNA is retained, 51 bases long and in frame from the first base. Germline trimming amounts to 5 bases on V and 0 bases on J, with 6 as the count of junction bases outside the gene matches. Reference TRBV11-2 and TRBJ2-7 genes cover what lies past the CDR3, so the full variable domain is EAGVAQSPRYKIIEKRQSVAFWCNPISGHATLYWYQQILGQGPKLLIQFQNNGVVDDSQLPKDRFSAERLKGVDSTLKIQPAKLEDSAVYLCASSGLAGGRSSYEQYFGPGTRLTVT.